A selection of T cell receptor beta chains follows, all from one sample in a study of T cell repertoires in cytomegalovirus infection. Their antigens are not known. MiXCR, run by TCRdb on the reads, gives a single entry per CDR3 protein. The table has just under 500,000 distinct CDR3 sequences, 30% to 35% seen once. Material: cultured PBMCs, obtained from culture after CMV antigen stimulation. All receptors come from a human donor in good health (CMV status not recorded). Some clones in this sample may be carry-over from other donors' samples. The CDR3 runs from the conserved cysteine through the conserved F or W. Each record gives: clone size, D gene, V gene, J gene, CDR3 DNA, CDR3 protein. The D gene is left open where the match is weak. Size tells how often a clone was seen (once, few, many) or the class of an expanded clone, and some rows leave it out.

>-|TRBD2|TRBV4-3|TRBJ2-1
TGCGCCAGCAGCCAAGCCGGGACTAGATCCAGGAATGAGCAGTTCTTC
CASSQAGTRSRNEQFF
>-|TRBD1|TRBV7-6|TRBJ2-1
TGTGCCAGCAGCCCAGGACAGGGTAAGAACTACAATGAGCAGTTCTTC
CASSPGQGKNYNEQFF
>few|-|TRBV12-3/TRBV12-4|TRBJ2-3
TGTGCCAGCAACCGACAGTCGGGCACAGATACGCAGTATTTT
CASNRQSGTDTQYF
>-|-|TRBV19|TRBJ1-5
TGTGCCAGTAGTCTACCTTCGTGGGGCAATCAGCCCCAGCATTTT
CASSLPSWGNQPQHF
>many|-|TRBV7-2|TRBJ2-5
TGTGCCAGCCTCGTGGGGGGCGCCGAGACCCAGTACTTC
CASLVGGAETQYF
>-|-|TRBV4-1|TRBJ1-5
TGCGCCAGCAGCCAAGAAAGTATCGCCAGAAGCAATCAGCCCCAGCATTTT
CASSQESIARSNQPQHF
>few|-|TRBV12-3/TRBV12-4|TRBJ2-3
TGTGCCAGCAGTTTGGACAGTAGGACAGATACGCAGTATTTT
CASSLDSRTDTQYF
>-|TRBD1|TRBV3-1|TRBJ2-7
TGTGCCAGCAGCCAAGCCAGGGGGACAGCCTACGAGCAGTACTTC
CASSQARGTAYEQYF
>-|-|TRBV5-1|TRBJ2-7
TGCGCCAGCAGCTTGTTGTCGGGCGATTACGAGCAGTACTTC
CASSLLSGDYEQYF
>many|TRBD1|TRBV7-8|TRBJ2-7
TGTGCCAGCAGCTCCCGGGACAGGGGGTTGACGGGGTACTTC
CASSSRDRGLTGYF
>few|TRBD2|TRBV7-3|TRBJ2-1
TGTGCCAGCAGCTTATCGGGAGGGCTTTTGAATGAGCAGTTCTTC
CASSLSGGLLNEQFF